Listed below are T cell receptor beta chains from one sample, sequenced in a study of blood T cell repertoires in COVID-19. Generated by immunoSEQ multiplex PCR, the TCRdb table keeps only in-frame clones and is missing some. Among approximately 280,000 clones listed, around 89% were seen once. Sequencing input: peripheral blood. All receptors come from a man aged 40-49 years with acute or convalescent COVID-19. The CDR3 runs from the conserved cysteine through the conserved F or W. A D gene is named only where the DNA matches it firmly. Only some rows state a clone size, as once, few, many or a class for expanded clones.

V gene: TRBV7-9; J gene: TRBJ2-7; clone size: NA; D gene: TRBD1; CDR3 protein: CASSRGQSFSYEQYF; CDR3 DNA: TGTGCCAGCAGCCGGGGACAGTCTTTTTCCTACGAGCAGTACTTC
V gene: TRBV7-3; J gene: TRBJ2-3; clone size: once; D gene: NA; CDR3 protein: CASSQTDTQYF; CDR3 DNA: TGTGCCAGCAGCCAAACAGATACGCAGTATTTT
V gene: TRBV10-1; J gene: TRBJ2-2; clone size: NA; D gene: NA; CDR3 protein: CASSEGNRDASTGELFF; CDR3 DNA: TGCGCCAGCAGTGAGGGAAACAGGGACGCGAGCACCGGGGAGCTGTTTTTT
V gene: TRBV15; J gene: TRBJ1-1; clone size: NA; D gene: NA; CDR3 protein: CATSPPSYGNTEAFF; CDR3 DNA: TGTGCCACCAGCCCTCCTAGTTACGGGAACACTGAAGCTTTCTTT
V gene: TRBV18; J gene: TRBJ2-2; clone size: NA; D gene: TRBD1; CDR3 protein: CASSLVGDRGQNGELFF; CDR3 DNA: TGTGCCAGCTCACTTGTGGGGGACAGGGGGCAGAACGGGGAGCTGTTTTTT
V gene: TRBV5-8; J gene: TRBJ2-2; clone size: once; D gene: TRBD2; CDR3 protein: CASSLGLAPTGELFF; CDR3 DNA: TGTGCCAGCAGCTTGGGACTAGCGCCGACCGGGGAGCTGTTTTTT
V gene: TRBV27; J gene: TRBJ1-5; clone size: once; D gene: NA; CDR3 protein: CASSPIGGQPQHF; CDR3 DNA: TGTGCCAGCAGTCCAATAGGGGGACAGCCCCAGCATTTT
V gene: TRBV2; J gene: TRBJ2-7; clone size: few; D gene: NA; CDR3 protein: CASSGDREIYEQYF; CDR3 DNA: TGTGCCAGCAGTGGAGACAGAGAAATCTACGAGCAGTACTTC
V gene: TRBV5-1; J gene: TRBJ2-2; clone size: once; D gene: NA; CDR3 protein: CASRLEAGELFF; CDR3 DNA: TGCGCCAGCAGGCTAGAGGCCGGGGAGCTGTTTTTT
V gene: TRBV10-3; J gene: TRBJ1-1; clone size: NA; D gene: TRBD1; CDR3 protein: CAIRDRGGLFAEAFF; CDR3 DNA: TGTGCCATCAGGGACAGGGGTGGTCTTTTCGCTGAAGCTTTCTTT
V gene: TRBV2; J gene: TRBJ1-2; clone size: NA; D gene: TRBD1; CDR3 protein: CASSGQGLYGYTF; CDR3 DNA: TGTGCCAGCAGCGGACAGGGTCTCTATGGCTACACCTTC
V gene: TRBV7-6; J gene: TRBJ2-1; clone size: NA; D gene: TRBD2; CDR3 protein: CASSKRASGGAPDEQFF; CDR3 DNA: TGTGCCAGCAGCAAACGGGCTAGCGGGGGGGCTCCAGATGAGCAGTTCTTC
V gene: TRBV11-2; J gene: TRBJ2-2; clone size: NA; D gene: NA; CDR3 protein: CASSLAGRGYANTGELFF; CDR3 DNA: TGTGCCAGCAGCTTAGCGGGGCGGGGATACGCGAACACCGGGGAGCTGTTTTTT
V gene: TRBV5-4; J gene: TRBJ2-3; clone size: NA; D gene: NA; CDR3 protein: CASSLERADTQYF; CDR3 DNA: TGTGCCAGCAGCTTGGAGCGGGCAGATACGCAGTATTTT
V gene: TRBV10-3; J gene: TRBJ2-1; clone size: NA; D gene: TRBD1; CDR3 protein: CAISDGQGFNNEQFF; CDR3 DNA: TGTGCCATCAGTGACGGACAGGGGTTCAACAATGAGCAGTTCTTC
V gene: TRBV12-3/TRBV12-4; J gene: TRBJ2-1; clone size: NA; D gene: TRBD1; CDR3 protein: CASSFGTGNEQFF; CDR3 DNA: TGTGCCAGCAGTTTTGGGACAGGGAATGAGCAGTTCTTC
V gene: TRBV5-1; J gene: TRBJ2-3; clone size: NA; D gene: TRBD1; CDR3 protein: CASSYTGADDTQYF; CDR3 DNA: TGCGCCAGCAGCTATACAGGGGCCGACGATACGCAGTATTTT
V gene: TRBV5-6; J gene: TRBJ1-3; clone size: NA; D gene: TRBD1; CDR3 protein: CASSLPPSTGIRNTIYF; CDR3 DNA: TGTGCCAGCAGCTTGCCACCATCGACAGGGATAAGGAACACCATATATTTT
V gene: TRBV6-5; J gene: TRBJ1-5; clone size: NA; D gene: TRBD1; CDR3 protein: CASSFWDSSGQPQHF; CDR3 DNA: TGTGCCAGCAGTTTTTGGGACAGTTCGGGTCAGCCCCAGCATTTT
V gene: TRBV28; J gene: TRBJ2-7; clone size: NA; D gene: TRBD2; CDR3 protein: CASSPSSAGGRYEQYF; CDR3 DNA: TGTGCCAGCAGCCCCTCGAGCGCGGGGGGGAGATACGAGCAGTACTTC
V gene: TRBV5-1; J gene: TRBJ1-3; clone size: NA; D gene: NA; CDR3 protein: CASSRGQVNSGNTIYF; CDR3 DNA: TGCGCCAGCTCGAGGGGACAAGTAAACTCTGGAAACACCATATATTTT
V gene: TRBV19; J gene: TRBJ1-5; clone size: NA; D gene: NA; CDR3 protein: CASSIPRLDQPQHF; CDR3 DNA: TGTGCCAGTAGTATCCCCCGGTTAGATCAGCCCCAGCATTTT
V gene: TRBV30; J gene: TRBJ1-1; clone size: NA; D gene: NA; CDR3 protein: CAWSPRQSVAFF; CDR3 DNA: TGTGCCTGGAGTCCACGACAGTCAGTAGCTTTCTTT
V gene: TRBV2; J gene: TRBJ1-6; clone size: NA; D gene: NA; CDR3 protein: CAGSTGDSPLHF; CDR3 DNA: TGTGCCGGATCAACGGGTGATTCACCCCTCCACTTT
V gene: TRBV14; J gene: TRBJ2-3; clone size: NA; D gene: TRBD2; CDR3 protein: CASSQDKAGGHTDTQYF; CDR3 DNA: TGTGCCAGCAGCCAAGATAAGGCGGGGGGCCACACAGATACGCAGTATTTT
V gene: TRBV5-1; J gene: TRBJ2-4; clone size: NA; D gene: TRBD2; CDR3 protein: CASSNSGGNIQYF; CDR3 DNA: TGCGCCAGCAGCAACAGCGGGGGAAACATTCAGTACTTC
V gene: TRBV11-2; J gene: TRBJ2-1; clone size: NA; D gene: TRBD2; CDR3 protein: CASSLDLGLAGANEQFF; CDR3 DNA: TGTGCCAGCAGCTTAGATCTGGGACTAGCGGGGGCAAATGAGCAGTTCTTC
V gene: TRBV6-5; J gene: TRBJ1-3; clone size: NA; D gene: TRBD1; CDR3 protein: CASKGTGVGNTIYF; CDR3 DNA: TGTGCCAGCAAGGGGACAGGGGTCGGAAACACCATATATTTT
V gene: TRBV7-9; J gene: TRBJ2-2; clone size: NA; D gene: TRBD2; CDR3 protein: CATRRLAGGKTGELFF; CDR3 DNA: TGTGCTACAAGGCGACTAGCGGGGGGAAAAACCGGGGAGCTGTTTTTT
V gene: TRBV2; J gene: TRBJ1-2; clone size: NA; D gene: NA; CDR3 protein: CASSEQGTTYGYTF; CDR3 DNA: TGTGCCAGCAGTGAACAGGGGACGACCTATGGCTACACCTTC
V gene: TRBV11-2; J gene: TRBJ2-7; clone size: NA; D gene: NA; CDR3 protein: CASSLARQVYEQYF; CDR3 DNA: TGTGCCAGCAGCTTAGCTCGGCAGGTATACGAGCAGTACTTC
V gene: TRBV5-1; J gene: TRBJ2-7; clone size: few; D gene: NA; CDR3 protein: CASSSGNEQYF; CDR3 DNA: TGCGCCAGCAGCTCGGGAAACGAGCAGTACTTC
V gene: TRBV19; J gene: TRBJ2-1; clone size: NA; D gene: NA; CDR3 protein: CASSTPSGSPGEQFF; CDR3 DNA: TGTGCCAGTAGTACCCCCAGTGGCTCCCCAGGTGAGCAGTTCTTC
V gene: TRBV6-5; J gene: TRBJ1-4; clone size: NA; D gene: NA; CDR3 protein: CASSPGWEKLFF; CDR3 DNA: TGTGCCAGCAGTCCAGGTTGGGAAAAACTGTTTTTT
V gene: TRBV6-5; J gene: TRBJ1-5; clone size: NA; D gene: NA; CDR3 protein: CASSQNGGNQPQHF; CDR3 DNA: TGTGCCAGCAGTCAAAACGGGGGCAATCAGCCCCAGCATTTT
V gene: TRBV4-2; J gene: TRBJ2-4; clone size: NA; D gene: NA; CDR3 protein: CASSAERSPKNIQYF; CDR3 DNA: TGTGCCAGCAGCGCAGAGCGAAGTCCCAAAAACATTCAGTACTTC
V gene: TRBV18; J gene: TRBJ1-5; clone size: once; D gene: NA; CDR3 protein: CASSQVAPSSNQPQHF; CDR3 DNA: TGTGCCAGCTCACAAGTGGCCCCCTCTAGCAATCAGCCCCAGCATTTT
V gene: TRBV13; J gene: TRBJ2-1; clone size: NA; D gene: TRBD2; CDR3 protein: CASSLSGGSDEQFF; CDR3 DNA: TGTGCCAGCAGCCTGAGCGGGGGGAGTGATGAGCAGTTCTTC
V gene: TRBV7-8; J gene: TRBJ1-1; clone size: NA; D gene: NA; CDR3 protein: CASREGVINTEAFF; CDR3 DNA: TGTGCCAGCAGAGAAGGGGTAATCAACACTGAAGCTTTCTTT
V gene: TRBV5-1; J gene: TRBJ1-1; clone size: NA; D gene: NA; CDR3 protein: CASSSRGGISNTEAFF; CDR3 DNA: TGCGCCAGCAGCTCGAGGGGGGGCATTTCGAACACTGAAGCTTTCTTT